The subject of this entry is one T cell receptor beta chain. Its antigen is unknown. No patient had autoimmune disease or received systemic immunosuppression. The record originates from a study of OX40 agonist ivuxolimab in advanced cancers. Across the study: With a range of roughly 23 to 85, age averaged approximately 60 years, and around 80% were male.

This CDR3 contains 12 residues. V was trimmed by 4 bases and J by 2 bases, leaving 8 bases between them. Looked up from germline, CDR1 is SQVTM and CDR2 is ANQGSEA. Clones were read by immunoSEQ multiplex PCR, and TCRdb kept only the in-frame ones, dropping some. The data hold approximately 13,000 clones, with approximately 72% observed a single time. Study-wide results and caveats: CD4+ and CD8+ T cells in blood underwent clonal expansion by week 6 at 0.1 to 3.0 mg/kg.

The sequence was obtained from an adult with an advanced solid tumor such as melanoma, head and neck, liver or kidney cancer. The gene calls are TRBV29-1 and TRBJ1-1, with D perhaps TRBD1 (6 bases). Here the sequenced sample was CD4+ or CD8+ T cells sorted from blood, taken in a trial of the OX40 agonist ivuxolimab. CDR3 nucleotides: TGCAGCGTTGGCAGGGGAAACACTGAAGCTTTCTTT. This translates into CSVGRGNTEAFF.